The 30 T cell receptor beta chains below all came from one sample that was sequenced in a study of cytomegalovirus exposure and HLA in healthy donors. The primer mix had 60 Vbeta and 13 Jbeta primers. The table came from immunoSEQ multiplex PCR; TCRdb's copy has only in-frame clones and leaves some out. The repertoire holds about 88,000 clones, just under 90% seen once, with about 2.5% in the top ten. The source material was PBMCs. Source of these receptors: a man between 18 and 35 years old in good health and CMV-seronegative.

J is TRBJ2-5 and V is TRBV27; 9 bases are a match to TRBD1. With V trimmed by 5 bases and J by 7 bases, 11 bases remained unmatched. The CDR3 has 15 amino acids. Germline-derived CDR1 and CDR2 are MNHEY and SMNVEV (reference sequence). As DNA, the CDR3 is TGTGCCAGCAGTCCGGCCGGGACAGGGCTGGGGACCCAGTACTTC. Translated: CASSPAGTGLGTQYF.

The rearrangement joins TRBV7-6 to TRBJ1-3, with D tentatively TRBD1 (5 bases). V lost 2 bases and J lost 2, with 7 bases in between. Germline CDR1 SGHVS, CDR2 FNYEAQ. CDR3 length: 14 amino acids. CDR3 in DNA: TGTGCCAGCAGCTTACGCAGGGCTGGAAACACCATATATTTT. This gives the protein CASSLRRAGNTIYF.

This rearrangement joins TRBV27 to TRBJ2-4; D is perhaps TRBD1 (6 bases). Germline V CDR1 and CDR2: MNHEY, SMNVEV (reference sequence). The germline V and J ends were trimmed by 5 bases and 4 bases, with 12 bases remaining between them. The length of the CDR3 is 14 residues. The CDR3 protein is CASSDPGHKNIQYF. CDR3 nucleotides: TGTGCCAGCAGTGACCCGGGACATAAAAACATTCAGTACTTC.

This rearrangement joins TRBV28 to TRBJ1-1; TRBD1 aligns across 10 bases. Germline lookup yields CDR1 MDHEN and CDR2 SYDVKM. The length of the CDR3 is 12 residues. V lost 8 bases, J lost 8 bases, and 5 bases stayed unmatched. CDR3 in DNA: TGTGCCAGCGGACAGGGGGTAACGGAAGCTTTCTTT. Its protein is CASGQGVTEAFF.

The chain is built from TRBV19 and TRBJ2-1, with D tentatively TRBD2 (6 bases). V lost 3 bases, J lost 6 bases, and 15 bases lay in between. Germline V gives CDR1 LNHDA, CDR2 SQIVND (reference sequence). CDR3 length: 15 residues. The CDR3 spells CASSILGSKVNEQFF. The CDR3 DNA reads TGTGCCAGTAGTATCCTCGGGAGTAAGGTCAATGAGCAGTTCTTC.

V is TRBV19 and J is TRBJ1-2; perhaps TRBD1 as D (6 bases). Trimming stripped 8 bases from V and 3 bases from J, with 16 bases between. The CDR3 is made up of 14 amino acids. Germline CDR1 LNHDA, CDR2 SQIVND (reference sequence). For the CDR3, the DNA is TGTGCCAGTGAGGGCACATGGACAGACTATGGCTACACCTTC. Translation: CASEGTWTDYGYTF.

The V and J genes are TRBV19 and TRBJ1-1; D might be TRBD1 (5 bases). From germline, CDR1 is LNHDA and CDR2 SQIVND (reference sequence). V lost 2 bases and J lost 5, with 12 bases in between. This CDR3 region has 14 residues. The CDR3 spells CASSILGAQTEAFF. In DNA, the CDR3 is TGTGCCAGTAGTATACTAGGGGCCCAAACTGAAGCTTTCTTT.

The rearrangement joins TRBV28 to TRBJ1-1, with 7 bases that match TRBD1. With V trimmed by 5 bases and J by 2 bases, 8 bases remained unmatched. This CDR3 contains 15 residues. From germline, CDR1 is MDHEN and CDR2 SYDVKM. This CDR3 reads CASSPRDSANTEAFF. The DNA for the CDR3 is TGTGCCAGCAGTCCACGGGACAGCGCCAACACTGAAGCTTTCTTT.

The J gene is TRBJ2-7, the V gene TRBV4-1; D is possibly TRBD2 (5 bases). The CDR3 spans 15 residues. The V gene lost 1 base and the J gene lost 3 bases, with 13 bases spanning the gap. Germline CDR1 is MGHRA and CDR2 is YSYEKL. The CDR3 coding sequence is TGCGCCAGCAGCCAAGGACTAAGAGAACTCTACGAGCAGTACTTC. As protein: CASSQGLRELYEQYF.

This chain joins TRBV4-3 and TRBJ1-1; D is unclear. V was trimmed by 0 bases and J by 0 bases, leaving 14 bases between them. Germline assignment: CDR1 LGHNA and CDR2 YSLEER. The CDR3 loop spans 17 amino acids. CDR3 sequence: CASSQDEAGLMNTEAFF. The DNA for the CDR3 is TGCGCCAGCAGCCAAGATGAGGCCGGACTGATGAACACTGAAGCTTTCTTT.

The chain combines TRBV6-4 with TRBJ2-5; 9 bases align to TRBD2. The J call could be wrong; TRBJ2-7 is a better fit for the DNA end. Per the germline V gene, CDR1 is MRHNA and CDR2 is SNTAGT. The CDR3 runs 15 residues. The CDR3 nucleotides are TGTGCCAGCAGTGAAGTAGCGGGAGAAAACTACGAGCAGTACTTC. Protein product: CASSEVAGENYEQYF.

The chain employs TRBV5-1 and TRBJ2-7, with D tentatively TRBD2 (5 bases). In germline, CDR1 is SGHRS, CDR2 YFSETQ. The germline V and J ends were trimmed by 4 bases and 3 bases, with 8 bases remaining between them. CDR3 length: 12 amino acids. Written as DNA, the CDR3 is TGCGCCAGCAGCGCGGACTTCTACGAGCAGTACTTC. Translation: CASSADFYEQYF.

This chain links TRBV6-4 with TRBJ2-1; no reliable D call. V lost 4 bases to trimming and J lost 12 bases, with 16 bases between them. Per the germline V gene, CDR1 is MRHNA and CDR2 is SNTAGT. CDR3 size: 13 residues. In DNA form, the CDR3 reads TGTGCCAGCAGTGCGGAAAACGGGTCCCCGCAGTTCTTC. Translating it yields CASSAENGSPQFF.

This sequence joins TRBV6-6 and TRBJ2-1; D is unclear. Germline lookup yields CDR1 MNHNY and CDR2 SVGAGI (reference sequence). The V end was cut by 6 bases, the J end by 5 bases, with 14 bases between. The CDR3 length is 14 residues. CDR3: CASSLTPANNEQFF. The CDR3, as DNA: TGTGCCAGCAGCCTTACTCCTGCAAACAATGAGCAGTTCTTC.

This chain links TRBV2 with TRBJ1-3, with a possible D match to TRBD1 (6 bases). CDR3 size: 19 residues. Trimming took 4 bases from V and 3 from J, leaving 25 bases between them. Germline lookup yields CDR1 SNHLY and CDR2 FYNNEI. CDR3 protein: CASSAGGAQPRLGGNTIYF. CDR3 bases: TGTGCCAGCAGTGCTGGGGGGGCCCAACCAAGGTTGGGTGGAAACACCATATATTTT.

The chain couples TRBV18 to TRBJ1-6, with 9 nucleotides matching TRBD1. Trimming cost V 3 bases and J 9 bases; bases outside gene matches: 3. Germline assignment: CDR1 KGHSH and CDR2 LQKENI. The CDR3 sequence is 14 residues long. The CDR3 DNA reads TGTGCCAGCTCACCCGGGACAGGGTTTTCACCCCTCCACTTT. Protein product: CASSPGTGFSPLHF.

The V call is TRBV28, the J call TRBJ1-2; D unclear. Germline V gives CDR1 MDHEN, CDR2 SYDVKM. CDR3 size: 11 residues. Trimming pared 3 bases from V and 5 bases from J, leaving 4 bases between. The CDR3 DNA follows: TGTGCCAGCAGTTTGGCATATGGCTACACCTTC. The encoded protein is CASSLAYGYTF.

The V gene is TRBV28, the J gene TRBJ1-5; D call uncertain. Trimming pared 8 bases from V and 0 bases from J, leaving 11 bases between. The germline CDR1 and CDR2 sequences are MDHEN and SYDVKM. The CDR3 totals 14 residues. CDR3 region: CASRRTYSNQPQHF. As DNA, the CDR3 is TGTGCCAGCCGGAGAACTTATAGCAATCAGCCCCAGCATTTT.

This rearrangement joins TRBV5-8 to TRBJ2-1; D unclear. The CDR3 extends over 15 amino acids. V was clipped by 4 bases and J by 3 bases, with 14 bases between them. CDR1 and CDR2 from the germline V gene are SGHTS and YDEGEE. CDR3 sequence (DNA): TGTGCCAGCAGCCCCCGTACGCGGTTCTACAATGAGCAGTTCTTC. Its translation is CASSPRTRFYNEQFF.

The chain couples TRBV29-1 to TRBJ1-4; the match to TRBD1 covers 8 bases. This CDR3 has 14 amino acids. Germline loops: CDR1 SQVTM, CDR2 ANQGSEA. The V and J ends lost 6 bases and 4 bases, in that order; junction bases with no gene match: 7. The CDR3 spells CSVAPGGRNEKLFF. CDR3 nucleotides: TGCAGCGTGGCCCCAGGGGGCCGTAATGAAAAACTGTTTTTT. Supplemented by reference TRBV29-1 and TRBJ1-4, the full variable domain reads SAVISQKPSRDICQRGTSLTIQCQVDSQVTMMFWYRQQPGQSLTLIATANQGSEATYESGFVIDKFPISRPNLTFSTLTVSNMSPEDSSIYLCSVAPGGRNEKLFFGSGTQLSVL.

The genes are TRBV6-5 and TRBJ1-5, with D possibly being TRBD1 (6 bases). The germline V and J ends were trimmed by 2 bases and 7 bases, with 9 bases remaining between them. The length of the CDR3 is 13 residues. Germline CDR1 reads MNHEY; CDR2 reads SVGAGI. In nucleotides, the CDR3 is TGTGCCAGCAGTTACACAGGGAAGCAGCCCCAGCATTTT. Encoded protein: CASSYTGKQPQHF.

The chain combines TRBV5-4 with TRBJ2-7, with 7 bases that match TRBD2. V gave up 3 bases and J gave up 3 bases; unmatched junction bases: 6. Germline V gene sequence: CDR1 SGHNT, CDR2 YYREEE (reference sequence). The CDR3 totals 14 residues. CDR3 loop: CASSSQRESYEQYF. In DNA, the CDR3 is TGTGCCAGCAGCTCCCAGCGGGAAAGCTACGAGCAGTACTTC.

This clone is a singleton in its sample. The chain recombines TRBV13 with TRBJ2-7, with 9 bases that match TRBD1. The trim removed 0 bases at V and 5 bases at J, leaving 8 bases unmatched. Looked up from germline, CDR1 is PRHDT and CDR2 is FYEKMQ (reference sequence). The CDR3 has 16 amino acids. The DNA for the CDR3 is TGTGCCAGCAGCTTAGGGGACAGGGGATTTGCTAACGAGCAGTACTTC. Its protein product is CASSLGDRGFANEQYF.

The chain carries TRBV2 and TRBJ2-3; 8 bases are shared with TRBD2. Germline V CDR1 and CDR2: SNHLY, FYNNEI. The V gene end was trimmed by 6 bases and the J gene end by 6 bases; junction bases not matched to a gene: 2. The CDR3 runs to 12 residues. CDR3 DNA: TGTGCCAGCAGACTAGCGGCCGATACGCAGTATTTT. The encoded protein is CASRLAADTQYF.

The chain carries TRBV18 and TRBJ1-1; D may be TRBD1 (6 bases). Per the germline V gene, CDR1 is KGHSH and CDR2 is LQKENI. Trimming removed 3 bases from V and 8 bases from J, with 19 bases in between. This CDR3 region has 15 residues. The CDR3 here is CASSPLRGGTGEAFF. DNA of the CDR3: TGTGCCAGCTCACCGCTTCGGGGCGGTACAGGGGAAGCTTTCTTT.

The CDR3 sequence is CASRTGTGELFF. Here the CDR3 DNA reads TGTGCCAGCCGGACAGGCACCGGGGAGCTGTTTTTT. This chain joins TRBV28 and TRBJ2-2; 7 nucleotides line up with TRBD1. V shed 8 bases and J 4 bases; nucleotides not matched to a gene: 1. This CDR3 is built from 12 residues. Per the germline V gene, CDR1 is MDHEN and CDR2 is SYDVKM.

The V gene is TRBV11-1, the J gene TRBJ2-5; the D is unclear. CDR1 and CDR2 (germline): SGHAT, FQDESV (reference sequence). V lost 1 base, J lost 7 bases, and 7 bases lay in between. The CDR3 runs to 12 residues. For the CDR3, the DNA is TGTGCCAGCAGCTTAGAAATAGCGACCCAGTACTTC. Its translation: CASSLEIATQYF. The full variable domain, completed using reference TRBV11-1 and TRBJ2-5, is EAEVAQSPRYKITEKSQAVAFWCDPISGHATLYWYRQILGQGPELLVQFQDESVVDDSQLPKDRFSAERLKGVDSTLKIQPAELGDSAMYLCASSLEIATQYFGPGTRLLVL.

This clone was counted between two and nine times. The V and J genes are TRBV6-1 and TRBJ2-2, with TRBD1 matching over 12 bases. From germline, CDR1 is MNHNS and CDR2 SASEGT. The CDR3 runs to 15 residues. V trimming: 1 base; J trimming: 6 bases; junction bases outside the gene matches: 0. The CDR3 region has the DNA TGTGCCAGCAGTGAAGGGGACAGGGGGCCCGGGGAGCTGTTTTTT. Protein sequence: CASSEGDRGPGELFF.

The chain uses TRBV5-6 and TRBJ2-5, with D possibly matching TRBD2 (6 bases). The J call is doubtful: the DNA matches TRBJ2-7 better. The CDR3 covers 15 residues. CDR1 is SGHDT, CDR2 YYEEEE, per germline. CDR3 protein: CASSFRGLKAYEQYF. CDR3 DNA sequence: TGTGCCAGCAGCTTTAGGGGACTGAAAGCCTACGAGCAGTACTTC.

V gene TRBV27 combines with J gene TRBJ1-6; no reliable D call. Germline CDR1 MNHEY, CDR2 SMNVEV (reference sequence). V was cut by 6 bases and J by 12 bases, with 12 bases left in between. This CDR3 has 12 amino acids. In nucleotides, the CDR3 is TGTGCCAGCAGCTTTCCGGGTGGACCCCTCCACTTT. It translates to CASSFPGGPLHF.